One T cell receptor beta chain is described in this entry. It lacks a known antigen. No qualities accompany the bases; no much larger clone lies one base away. The data are from a study of identical twins (dated by TCRdb to the mid-2010s). Looking at the study overall: To test whether fetal clonotypes persist, the study used deep sequencing on TCR alpha and beta repertoires from monozygotic twins, unrelated adults of various ages, and cord blood. To rule out contamination, the twin experiments were replicated at different times with different library preparation protocols. Overall study outcomes, separate from this receptor: Invariant T cells such as MAIT and iNKT could partly confound zero-insertion analyses, although diverse VJ usage argued against such confounding for most clonotypes. Compared with coincidental sharing between unrelated individuals, an excess of low generation-probability sequences was observed among out-of-frame TCR alpha sequences shared between twins. Because the same donors could not be followed over many years, conclusions were based on cross-sectional statistical analysis. Fewer insertions were carried by abundant cord blood beta clonotypes; a weaker similar trend was observed in young adult naive repertoires, while no such trend was observed in memory repertoires. A weaker excess of twin sharing was found in beta out-of-frame sequences because the signal-to-noise ratio was lowered by fewer shared sequences. In monozygotic twins, recombination models systematically underestimated out-of-frame TCR alpha sharing, but the models matched the sharing seen between unrelated individuals.

Per the germline V gene, MDHEN is the CDR1 and SYDVKM is the CDR2. The CDR3 contains 20 residues, cysteine and valine counted. The retained sequence is limited to the CDR3, 60 bases, with the frame set at the first base. The V end gives up 1 base and the J end 0 bases, leaving 16 bases in the junction not matched to a gene. Libraries were built with 5' RACE. TCRdb shows the sequencer as Illumina HiSeq 2000. Template switching added a universal primer binding site, and the final cDNA carried a unique molecular identifier that allowed TCR cDNA molecules to be counted accurately. Specific primers in the conserved constant-segment region were used to synthesize first-strand cDNA for the TCR alpha and beta chains. Each cDNA library was double barcoded, with a SMART-Mk sample barcode plus Illumina barcodes, to control for contamination. TruSeq adapter sequences along with Illumina sample barcodes were introduced in two successive PCR steps. The TCR alpha and beta cDNA libraries were sequenced on the Illumina HiSeq platform using custom primers. The paper's data handling went like this. MiGEC was used to process raw reads and extract unique molecular identifiers, and MiXCR was used to find CDR3 positions. For each individual, recombination models were inferred using an EM algorithm with the repgenHMM and IGoR tools. Shared clonotype analysis was performed with the tcR package in R, normalizing sharing by the product of cloneset sizes. To study raw recombination free of thymic and clonal selection effects, out-of-frame nonproductive sequences were analyzed. TCRdb reworked the public reads: Q25 trimming with fastp, MiXCR clone assembly, productive beta chains retained. Duplicate CDR3 protein sequences are folded into a single record with the most common DNA and genes. These V and J calls are TCRdb output, not the study's own analysis. The sample table records 300,000 to 350,000 distinct CDR3 sequences; roughly an eighth of these occur just once. Clones ranked in the top ten supply 6% to 9% of the sample.

Every donor was a healthy Caucasian. Three pairs of female monozygotic twins, all aged 18 to 29 years, were included in the twin cohort. Positive isolation kits from Invitrogen were used to isolate CD4+ and CD8+ T cell populations. This same sample was also taken into another study, of yellow fever vaccine responses in identical twins. In that second paper, the authors write: According to the authors, the vaccine-induced T cell response in identical twins seemed to be partly convergent and partly specific to each individual. Focusing on identical twins, the study followed the T cell clones that responded to the vaccine, and did so with precision.

This receptor was taken from a woman younger than 30 in good health. The sample consisted of CD8+ T cells sorted from blood. The chain is made from TRBV28 and TRBJ2-7, with 9 junctional bases fitting TRBD2. The encoded CDR3 is CASSLLWVAGARLSSYEQYV. The DNA reads TGTGCCAGCAGTTTATTGTGGGTAGCGGGGGCCCGCCTGAGCTCCTACGAGCAGTACGTC.